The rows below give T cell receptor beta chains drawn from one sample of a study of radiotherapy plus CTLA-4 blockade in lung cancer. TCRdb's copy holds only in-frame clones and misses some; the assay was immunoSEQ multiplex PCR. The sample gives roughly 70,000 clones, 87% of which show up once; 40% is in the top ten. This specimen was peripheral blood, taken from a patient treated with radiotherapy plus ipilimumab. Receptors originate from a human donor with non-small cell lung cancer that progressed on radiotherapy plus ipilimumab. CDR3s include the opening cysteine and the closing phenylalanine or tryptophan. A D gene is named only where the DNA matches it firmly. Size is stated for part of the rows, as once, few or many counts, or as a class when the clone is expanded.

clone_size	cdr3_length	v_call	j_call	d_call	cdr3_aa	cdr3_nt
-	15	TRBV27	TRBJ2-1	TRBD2	CASTPGGGGKGEQFF	TGTGCCAGCACCCCGGGGGGGGGCGGAAAGGGTGAGCAGTTCTTC
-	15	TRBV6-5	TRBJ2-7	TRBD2	CASRPGLAGDYEQYF	TGTGCCAGCAGGCCGGGACTAGCGGGAGACTACGAGCAGTACTTC
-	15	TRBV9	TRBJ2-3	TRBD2	CASSVLAGRADTQYF	TGTGCCAGCAGCGTACTAGCGGGACGGGCAGATACGCAGTATTTT
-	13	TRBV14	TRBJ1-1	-	CASRTAGNTEAFF	TGTGCCAGCCGGACCGCAGGAAACACTGAAGCTTTCTTT
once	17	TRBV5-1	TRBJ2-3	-	CASSLGFWATSTDTQYF	TGCGCCAGCAGCTTGGGGTTCTGGGCTACTAGCACAGATACGCAGTATTTT
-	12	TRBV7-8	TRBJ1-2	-	CASRNTGMGYTF	TGTGCCAGCAGAAACACAGGGATGGGCTACACCTTC
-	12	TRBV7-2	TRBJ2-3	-	CASSLGLVAQYF	TGTGCCAGCAGCTTAGGACTAGTGGCGCAGTATTTT
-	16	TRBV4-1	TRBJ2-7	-	CASSRNRPIGSYEQYF	TGCGCCAGCAGCCGCAACCGACCGATAGGTTCCTACGAGCAGTACTTC
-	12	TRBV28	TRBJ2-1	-	CASSLYYNEQFF	TGTGCCAGCAGTTTATATTACAATGAGCAGTTCTTC
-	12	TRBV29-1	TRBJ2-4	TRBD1	CSVGQGANIQYF	TGCAGCGTTGGGCAGGGGGCGAACATTCAGTACTTC
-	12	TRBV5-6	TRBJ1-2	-	CASSLPGEGYTF	TGTGCCAGCAGCTTACCAGGGGAAGGCTACACCTTC
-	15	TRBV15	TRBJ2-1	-	CATSRDFPRDNEQFF	TGTGCCACCAGCAGAGATTTCCCCAGGGACAATGAGCAGTTCTTC
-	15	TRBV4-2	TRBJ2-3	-	CASSQDGTGTDTQYF	TGTGCCAGCAGCCAAGATGGGACGGGCACAGATACGCAGTATTTT
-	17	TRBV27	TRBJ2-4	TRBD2	CASSLDSSGIVKNIQYF	TGTGCCAGCAGTTTAGATAGTAGCGGGATTGTCAAAAACATTCAGTACTTC
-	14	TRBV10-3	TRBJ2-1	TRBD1	CAITRGQGSDEQFF	TGTGCCATCACTAGAGGACAGGGGTCCGATGAGCAGTTCTTC
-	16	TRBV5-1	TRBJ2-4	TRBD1	CASSPGQGAIKNIQYF	TGCGCCAGCAGCCCCGGGCAGGGGGCTATCAAAAACATTCAGTACTTC
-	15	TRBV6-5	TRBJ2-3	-	CASSISAFPTDTQYF	TGTGCCAGCAGTATTAGCGCCTTTCCCACAGATACGCAGTATTTT
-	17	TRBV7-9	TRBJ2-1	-	CASSPTMALSSYNEQFF	TGTGCCAGCAGCCCAACAATGGCGCTGAGCTCCTACAATGAGCAGTTCTTC
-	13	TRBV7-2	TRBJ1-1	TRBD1	CASSPDRVTEAFF	TGTGCCAGCAGCCCTGACAGGGTCACTGAAGCTTTCTTT
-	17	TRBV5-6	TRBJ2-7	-	CASSLTHPAGFTTEQYF	TGTGCCAGCAGCTTGACCCACCCCGCAGGGTTCACCACCGAGCAGTACTTC
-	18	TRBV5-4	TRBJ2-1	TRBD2	CASSLGLAGVVSYNEQFF	TGTGCCAGCAGCTTGGGGTTAGCGGGAGTGGTATCCTACAATGAGCAGTTCTTC
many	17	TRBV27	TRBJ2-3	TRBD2	CASSQYYDSGSTDTQYF	TGTGCCAGCAGCCAATACTACGATAGCGGGAGCACAGATACGCAGTATTTT
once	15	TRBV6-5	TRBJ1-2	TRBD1	CASSSPGQGGYGYTF	TGTGCCAGCAGTTCACCGGGACAGGGAGGATATGGCTACACCTTC
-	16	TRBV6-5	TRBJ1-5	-	CASSYSGQASNQPQHF	TGTGCCAGCAGTTACTCGGGTCAGGCTAGCAATCAGCCCCAGCATTTT
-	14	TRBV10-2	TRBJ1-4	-	CASSDPGGNEKLFF	TGCGCCAGCAGTGATCCGGGGGGGAATGAAAAACTGTTTTTT
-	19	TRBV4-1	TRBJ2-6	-	CASSQAHRSQYSGANVLTF	TGCGCCAGCAGCCAGGCCCACAGGAGTCAATACTCTGGGGCCAACGTCCTGACTTTC
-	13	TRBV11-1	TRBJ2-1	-	CASSLGPANEQFF	TGTGCCAGCAGCTTAGGCCCAGCCAATGAGCAGTTCTTC
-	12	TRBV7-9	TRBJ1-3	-	CASSLPGNTIYF	TGTGCCAGCAGCTTACCCGGAAACACCATATATTTT
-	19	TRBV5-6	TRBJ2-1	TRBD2	CASSLAFPGLAGEWHEQFF	TGTGCCAGCAGCTTGGCCTTTCCGGGACTAGCGGGAGAGTGGCATGAGCAGTTCTTC
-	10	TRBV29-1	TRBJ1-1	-	CSGGNTEAFF	TGCAGCGGAGGGAACACTGAAGCTTTCTTT
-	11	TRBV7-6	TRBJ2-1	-	CASSPGREQFF	TGTGCCAGCAGTCCCGGGCGAGAGCAGTTCTTC
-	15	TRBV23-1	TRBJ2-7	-	CASSHDDYPSYEQYF	TGCGCCAGCAGTCATGACGACTACCCCTCCTACGAGCAGTACTTC
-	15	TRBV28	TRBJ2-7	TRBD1	CASSLYRQGIWEQYF	TGTGCCAGCAGTCTATATCGACAGGGAATATGGGAGCAGTACTTC
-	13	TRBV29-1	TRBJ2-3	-	CSAAPQSTDTQYF	TGCAGCGCTGCCCCCCAGAGCACAGATACGCAGTATTTT
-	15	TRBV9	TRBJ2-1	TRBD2	CASSVGTSGSNEQFF	TGTGCCAGCAGCGTAGGGACTAGCGGGAGTAATGAGCAGTTCTTC
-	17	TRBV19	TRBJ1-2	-	CASSTVQRGAINYGYTF	TGTGCCAGTAGTACCGTGCAACGGGGCGCGATTAACTATGGCTACACCTTC
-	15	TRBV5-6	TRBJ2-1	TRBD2	CASSQTSGRIYEQFF	TGTGCCAGCAGCCAGACTAGCGGGAGAATCTATGAGCAGTTCTTC
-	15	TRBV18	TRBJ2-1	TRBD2	CASSPPTSGRNKQFF	TGTGCCAGCTCACCACCCACTAGCGGGCGAAATAAGCAGTTCTTC
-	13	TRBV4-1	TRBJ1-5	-	CASSQVVNQPQHF	TGCGCCAGCAGCCAAGTGGTAAATCAGCCCCAGCATTTT
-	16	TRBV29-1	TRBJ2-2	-	CSVEDDIFANTGELFF	TGCAGCGTTGAAGATGACATATTCGCGAACACCGGGGAGCTGTTTTTT
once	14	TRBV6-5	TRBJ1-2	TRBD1	CASRPDRGHYGYTF	TGTGCCAGCAGACCAGACAGGGGACACTATGGCTACACCTTC
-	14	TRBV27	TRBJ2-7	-	CASSTGTLSYEQYF	TGTGCCAGCTCGACAGGGACTCTCTCCTACGAGCAGTACTTC
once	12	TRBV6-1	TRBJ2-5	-	CASKGPGETQYF	TGTGCCAGCAAGGGCCCTGGGGAGACCCAGTACTTC
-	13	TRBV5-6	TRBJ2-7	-	CASSTGSSYEQYF	TGTGCCAGCAGCACAGGGTCCTCCTACGAGCAGTACTTC
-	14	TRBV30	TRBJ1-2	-	CASTAGLGPYGYTF	TGTGCCTCTACGGCAGGGTTGGGCCCCTATGGCTACACCTTC
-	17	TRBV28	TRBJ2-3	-	CASSSPRGSGYTDTQYF	TGTGCCAGCAGTTCCCCTAGGGGTAGCGGATACACAGATACGCAGTATTTT
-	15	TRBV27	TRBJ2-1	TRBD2	CASSPGTSGYNEQFF	TGTGCCAGCAGTCCTGGGACTAGCGGATACAATGAGCAGTTCTTC
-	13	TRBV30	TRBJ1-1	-	CAWRNAGGAEAFF	TGTGCCTGGAGGAACGCGGGGGGGGCTGAAGCTTTCTTT
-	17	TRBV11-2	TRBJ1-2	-	CASSPYISLGTTYGYTF	TGTGCCAGCAGCCCATACATCAGTTTAGGAACCACCTATGGCTACACCTTC
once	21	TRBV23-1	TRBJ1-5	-	CASSQRSQGPPGKYSNQPQHF	TGCGCCAGCAGTCAACGGTCTCAGGGCCCACCAGGGAAGTACAGCAATCAGCCCCAGCATTTT
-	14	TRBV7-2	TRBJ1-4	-	CASSLGVADEKLFF	TGTGCCAGCAGCTTAGGGGTGGCGGACGAAAAACTGTTTTTT
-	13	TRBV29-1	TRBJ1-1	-	CSVESGARTEAFF	TGCAGCGTTGAATCGGGCGCGAGGACTGAAGCTTTCTTT
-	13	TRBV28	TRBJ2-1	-	CASITRASGEQFF	TGTGCCAGCATCACCAGGGCGAGCGGTGAGCAGTTCTTC
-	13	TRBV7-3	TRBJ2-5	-	CASSLSPEGTQYF	TGTGCCAGCAGCTTATCCCCCGAGGGGACCCAGTACTTC
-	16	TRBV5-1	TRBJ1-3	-	CASSTAGAGAGNTIYF	TGCGCCAGCAGCACCGCAGGGGCCGGGGCTGGAAACACCATATATTTT
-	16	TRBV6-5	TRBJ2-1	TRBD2	CASSYSGAGGRNEQFF	TGTGCCAGCAGTTACTCGGGGGCGGGAGGGCGTAATGAGCAGTTCTTC
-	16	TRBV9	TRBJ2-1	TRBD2	CASSVEAAGLYNEQFF	TGTGCCAGCAGCGTAGAAGCAGCGGGACTTTACAATGAGCAGTTCTTC
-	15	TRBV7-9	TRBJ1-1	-	CASSLLVDMNTEAFF	TGTGCCAGCAGCTTATTGGTGGACATGAACACTGAAGCTTTCTTT
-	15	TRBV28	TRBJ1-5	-	CASSLPTAGNQPQHF	TGTGCCAGCAGTCTCCCGACAGCAGGGAATCAGCCCCAGCATTTT
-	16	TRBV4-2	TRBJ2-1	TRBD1	CASSQGDSKLYNEQFF	TGTGCCAGCAGCCAAGGGGACAGTAAGCTGTACAATGAGCAGTTCTTC